Following are 31 T cell receptor beta chains from one sample sequenced in a study of blood T cell repertoires in COVID-19. Only in-frame clones appear in the TCRdb table, and some are missing; sequencing was by immunoSEQ multiplex PCR. The sample shows 110,000 to 150,000 clones, 81% of them seen only once. Sequenced material: peripheral blood. Every receptor here comes from a human donor in a cohort sampled during active COVID-19.

The chain recombines TRBV28 with TRBJ1-6; D perhaps matches TRBD1 (5 bases). V was trimmed by 2 bases and J by 6 bases, leaving 11 bases between them. Germline loops: CDR1 MDHEN, CDR2 SYDVKM. CDR3 size: 15 residues. The CDR3 spells CASSLVRGVNSPLHF. The CDR3 DNA reads TGTGCCAGCAGTTTAGTTCGGGGGGTTAATTCACCCCTCCACTTT.

This clone has more than one count but fewer than ten. The rearrangement links TRBV7-8 to TRBJ2-7; possible D gene TRBD1, 6 bases. The length of the CDR3 is 16 residues. The germline V gene encodes CDR1 SGHVS and CDR2 FQNEAQ. Trimming removed 2 bases from V and 2 bases from J, with 16 bases in between. CDR3 residues: CASSLITGPRAYEQYF. CDR3 in DNA: TGTGCCAGCAGCTTAATCACAGGGCCACGGGCCTACGAGCAGTACTTC.

The chain has TRBV27 and TRBJ2-7; D is unclear. Trimming stripped 5 bases from V and 2 bases from J, with 10 bases between. This CDR3 contains 13 residues. Germline values: CDR1 MNHEY, CDR2 SMNVEV (reference sequence). CDR3 loop: CASSPIGAYEQYF. Here the CDR3 DNA reads TGTGCCAGCAGTCCTATAGGAGCCTACGAGCAGTACTTC.

The V gene is TRBV20-1, the J gene TRBJ2-5; tentatively, D is TRBD2 (6 bases). Germline lookup yields CDR1 DFQATT and CDR2 SNEGSKA (reference sequence). Trimming cost V 3 bases and J 2 bases, with 10 bases left between them. This CDR3 has 13 amino acids. CDR3 protein: CSASNSGQETQYF. Written as DNA, the CDR3 is TGCAGTGCTAGTAATAGCGGACAAGAGACCCAGTACTTC.

This clone appeared a few times. V usage is TRBV5-1 and J usage is TRBJ2-7; the D gene is possibly TRBD1 (5 bases). Looked up from germline, CDR1 is SGHRS and CDR2 is YFSETQ. The CDR3 contains 15 residues. V was pared by 5 bases and J by 3 bases, with 18 bases between. CDR3 sequence (DNA): TGCGCCAGCAGGCAGGGCCCCAGGGCCCACTACGAGCAGTACTTC. Its protein is CASRQGPRAHYEQYF.

The chain couples TRBV7-2 to TRBJ2-7; unclear D gene. V was shortened by 5 bases and J by 13 bases, with 6 bases between the two germline ends. This CDR3 has 8 residues. The germline gives CDR1 SGHTA, CDR2 FQGNSA. CDR3 amino acids: CASSPPYF. The CDR3 DNA reads TGTGCCAGCAGCCCTCCCTACTTC. The entire variable domain, with the rest obtained from reference TRBV7-2 and TRBJ2-7, is as follows: GAGVSQSPSNKVTEKGKDVELRCDPISGHTALYWYRQSLGQGLEFLIYFQGNSAPDKSGLPSDRFSAERTGGSVSTLTIQRTQQEDSAVYLCASSPPYFGPGTRLTVT.

The V gene is TRBV6-5, the J gene TRBJ2-7, with D possibly matching TRBD1 (8 bases). Trimming removed 2 bases at V and 10 bases at J, with 18 bases between. The CDR3 loop spans 14 amino acids. The germline gives CDR1 MNHEY, CDR2 SVGAGI. The CDR3 bases are TGTGCCAGCAGTTACCAACTACAGGGGGGGGAACAGTACTTC. This translates into CASSYQLQGGEQYF.

This chain's CDR3 is CASSTYHLEQFF. In DNA, the CDR3 is TGTGCCAGCAGCACCTATCACCTCGAGCAGTTCTTC. This chain links TRBV7-2 with TRBJ2-1; D remains unclear. Germline loops: CDR1 SGHTA, CDR2 FQGNSA. V lost 5 bases and J 10 bases, leaving 12 bases between the germline ends. This CDR3 is 12 amino acids long.

The J gene is TRBJ2-1, the V gene TRBV7-2; TRBD2 matches at 11 bases. Germline lookup yields CDR1 SGHTA and CDR2 FQGNSA. This CDR3 is built from 17 residues. V lost 2 bases and J lost 7; bases outside the gene matches: 10. CDR3 loop: CASSLRPLAGVLNEQFF. CDR3 sequence (DNA): TGTGCCAGCAGCTTAAGGCCACTAGCGGGAGTACTGAATGAGCAGTTCTTC.

This clone was picked up one time. The chain combines TRBV7-3 with TRBJ1-6; unclear D gene. Germline values: CDR1 SGHTA, CDR2 FQGTGA. The V and J ends lost 5 bases and 8 bases respectively, with 10 bases between them. The CDR3 is 13 residues long. Written as DNA, the CDR3 is TGTGCCAGCAGCCCCAGTGGTGATTCACCCCTCCACTTT. Protein: CASSPSGDSPLHF.

The chain joins TRBV5-1 to TRBJ2-2; the match to TRBD2 covers 15 bases. The ends lost 3 bases at V and 5 bases at J; junction bases unmatched: 2. The length of the CDR3 is 16 residues. The germline V gene encodes CDR1 SGHRS and CDR2 YFSETQ. In nucleotides, the CDR3 is TGCGCCAGCAGCTGGGGACTAGCGGGAGGTACCGGGGAGCTGTTTTTT. Protein product: CASSWGLAGGTGELFF.

J is TRBJ2-1 and V is TRBV29-1, with TRBD1 matching over 7 bases. The CDR3 extends over 14 amino acids. Looked up from germline, CDR1 is SQVTM and CDR2 is ANQGSEA. J was trimmed by 4 bases and V by 5 bases; bases with no gene match: 8. CDR3 loop: CSVLETGLYNEQFF. CDR3 DNA: TGCAGCGTTTTAGAGACAGGGCTTTACAATGAGCAGTTCTTC.

This clone was seen just once. The gene calls are TRBV7-8 and TRBJ1-4; D ambiguous. Germline V gives CDR1 SGHVS, CDR2 FQNEAQ. V was trimmed by 5 bases and J by 6 bases, leaving 13 bases between them. CDR3 size: 14 residues. This CDR3 is CASSPQSLDEKLFF. The CDR3, as DNA: TGTGCCAGCAGCCCACAGTCTCTGGATGAAAAACTGTTTTTT.

This sequence joins TRBV5-1 and TRBJ1-4; maybe TRBD1 (5 bases). The CDR3 runs 16 residues. From germline, CDR1 is SGHRS and CDR2 YFSETQ. The germline V and J ends were trimmed by 3 bases and 0 bases, with 12 bases remaining between them. The CDR3 is CASSSLGPATNEKLFF. The CDR3 DNA reads TGCGCCAGCAGCTCCTTGGGGCCTGCAACTAATGAAAAACTGTTTTTT.

This rearrangement joins TRBV7-2 to TRBJ2-1; 12 bases fit TRBD2. With V trimmed by 5 bases and J by 4 bases, 9 bases remained unmatched. This CDR3 region has 17 residues. Per the germline V gene, CDR1 is SGHTA and CDR2 is FQGNSA. The CDR3 region has the DNA TGTGCCAGCAGCCCCCAGCCCCTAGCGGGAGGGTACAATGAGCAGTTCTTC. Translated: CASSPQPLAGGYNEQFF.

This clone was observed a few times. The V gene is TRBV28, the J gene TRBJ2-5; 8 bases align to TRBD1. After removal of 7 bases from V and 7 bases from J, the junction contained 14 bases not matched to a gene. This CDR3 is built from 15 residues. Looked up from germline, CDR1 is MDHEN and CDR2 is SYDVKM. CDR3 protein: CASTTGDRLRGTQYF. The CDR3, as DNA: TGTGCCAGCACCACGGGGGACAGGCTGAGGGGGACCCAGTACTTC.

This clone was counted only a few times. V usage is TRBV6-2 or TRBV6-3 and J usage is TRBJ1-4; 9 nucleotides agree with TRBD1. V shed 5 bases, J shed 6 bases, and the junction held 4 bases outside the gene matches. Germline V CDR1 and CDR2: MNHEY, SVGEGT. The CDR3 runs 14 residues. The CDR3 nucleotides are TGTGCCAGCAGTCGCGACAGGGGGTATGAAAAACTGTTTTTT. The encoded protein is CASSRDRGYEKLFF.

V and J are TRBV29-1 and TRBJ2-7, with 15 bases fitting TRBD2. The CDR3 has 16 amino acids. Germline CDR1 reads SQVTM; CDR2 reads ANQGSEA. With 3 bases clipped from V and 3 bases from J, the junction kept 6 bases outside the gene matches. CDR3 in amino acids: CSVESGTSGRIYEQYF. The CDR3 DNA follows: TGCAGCGTTGAGTCCGGGACTAGCGGGAGGATCTACGAGCAGTACTTC.

The chain carries TRBV6-6 and TRBJ2-7, with a weak D call TRBD1 (5 bases). Germline V gene data show CDR1 as MNHNY and CDR2 as SVGAGI (reference sequence). This CDR3 region has 15 residues. Trimming pared 2 bases from V and 2 bases from J, leaving 13 bases between. This CDR3 is CASSYVRTTTYEQYF. CDR3 DNA sequence: TGTGCCAGCAGTTACGTCCGGACAACCACCTACGAGCAGTACTTC.

The chain uses TRBV2 and TRBJ2-7; 11 bases align to TRBD1. With V trimmed by 5 bases and J by 1 base, 1 base remained unmatched. Per germline, CDR1 SNHLY and CDR2 FYNNEI. The CDR3 is 14 amino acids. The CDR3 bases are TGTGCCAGCAGTAGGGACAGGGGGTCCTACGAGCAGTACTTC. Translation: CASSRDRGSYEQYF.

This chain connects TRBV7-2 to TRBJ1-5; tentative D call: TRBD1 (6 bases). The CDR3 loop spans 16 amino acids. Trimming pared 3 bases from V and 2 bases from J, leaving 14 bases between. Germline CDR1 is SGHTA and CDR2 is FQGNSA. DNA of the CDR3: TGTGCCAGCAGCTTGACTCTCTGGACAGGCAATCAGCCCCAGCATTTT. It encodes CASSLTLWTGNQPQHF.

The genes are TRBV27 and TRBJ1-6, with TRBD1 identical over 7 bases. After removal of 0 bases from V and 10 bases from J, the junction contained 6 bases not matched to a gene. The CDR3 covers 15 residues. CDR1 and CDR2 (germline): MNHEY, SMNVEV (reference sequence). CDR3 nucleotides: TGTGCCAGCAGTTTATCAGGGGGCGGGAAGTCACCCCTCCACTTT. Translated: CASSLSGGGKSPLHF.

This clone showed up just once. V usage is TRBV15 and J usage is TRBJ2-5; TRBD1 aligns across 7 bases. This CDR3 has 14 residues. After removal of 8 bases from V and 1 base from J, the junction contained 7 bases not matched to a gene. The germline V gene has CDR1 LNHNV and CDR2 YYDKDF (reference sequence). The CDR3 reads CATAGTELQETQYF. CDR3 bases: TGTGCCACCGCCGGGACAGAGCTCCAAGAGACCCAGTACTTC. Variable domain in full (rest from reference TRBV15 and TRBJ2-5): DAMVIQNPRYQVTQFGKPVTLSCSQTLNHNVMYWYQQKSSQAPKLLFHYYDKDFNNEADTPDNFQSRRPNTSFCFLDIRSPGLGDTAMYLCATAGTELQETQYFGPGTRLLVL.

The chain combines TRBV14 with TRBJ2-7; 10 positions agree with TRBD1. J was trimmed by 4 bases and V by 6 bases; bases with no gene match: 3. This CDR3 has 13 residues. The germline V gene encodes CDR1 SGHDN and CDR2 FVKESK. The CDR3 sequence is CASRRQGAYEQYF. The DNA for the CDR3 is TGTGCCAGCAGACGACAGGGGGCTTACGAGCAGTACTTC.

The rearrangement links TRBV29-1 to TRBJ2-1, with 10 nucleotides matching TRBD2. The ends lost 1 base at V and 8 bases at J; junction bases unmatched: 8. The CDR3 sequence is 15 residues long. Per germline, CDR1 SQVTM and CDR2 ANQGSEA. CDR3 sequence reads: CSVEGLAGDLDEQFF. CDR3 coding DNA: TGCAGCGTTGAAGGCCTAGCGGGAGATTTGGATGAGCAGTTCTTC.

V usage is TRBV7-2 and J usage is TRBJ2-5, with a tentative D call TRBD1 (5 bases). The CDR3 consists of 16 residues. V was trimmed by 2 bases and J by 4 bases, leaving 17 bases between them. CDR1 is SGHTA and CDR2 is FQGNSA in the germline V gene. CDR3 coding DNA: TGTGCCAGCAGCTTACCGCTTGTGGAAGGGGTAGAGACCCAGTACTTC. Translating gives CASSLPLVEGVETQYF.

The V and J genes are TRBV11-1 and TRBJ2-5; TRBD1 agrees at 8 bases. The CDR3 consists of 16 residues. The ends lost 5 bases at V and 4 bases at J; junction bases unmatched: 12. Germline CDR1 is SGHAT and CDR2 is FQDESV (reference sequence). The CDR3 DNA reads TGTGCCAGCAGCCACGGGACAGGATGGGTCTTAGAGACCCAGTACTTC. This gives the protein CASSHGTGWVLETQYF.

This clone was detected ten times or more. The V and J genes are TRBV9 and TRBJ1-4; TRBD1 agrees at 11 bases. V lost 2 bases and J lost 7; bases outside the gene matches: 7. The CDR3 has 16 amino acids. Germline CDR1 SGDLS, CDR2 YYNGEE. CDR3 nucleotides: TGTGCCAGCAGCGTCGGAGGGACAGGGGGGACTGAAAAACTGTTTTTT. Protein sequence: CASSVGGTGGTEKLFF.

The rearrangement joins TRBV7-8 to TRBJ2-5; weak D call: TRBD2 (6 bases). The germline V gene encodes CDR1 SGHVS and CDR2 FQNEAQ. V lost 5 bases to trimming and J lost 2 bases, with 18 bases between them. CDR3 size: 16 residues. The CDR3 coding sequence is TGTGCCAGCAGCCGAGGGACTCCGCTATTACAAGAGACCCAGTACTTC. Translating it yields CASSRGTPLLQETQYF. Drawing the rest from reference TRBV7-8 and TRBJ2-5, the complete variable domain is GAGVSQSPRYKVAKRGQDVALRCDPISGHVSLFWYQQALGQGPEFLTYFQNEAQLDKSGLPSDRFFAERPEGSVSTLKIQRTQQEDSAVYLCASSRGTPLLQETQYFGPGTRLLVL.

The rearrangement joins TRBV9 to TRBJ2-7; a weak D match, TRBD2 (6 bases). V lost 4 bases to trimming and J lost 1 base, with 9 bases between them. CDR3 length: 13 residues. From germline, CDR1 is SGDLS and CDR2 YYNGEE. CDR3 coding DNA: TGTGCCAGCAGCCCGGGAGCGTCCTACGAGCAGTACTTC. This codes for CASSPGASYEQYF.

This clone was found a few times. This rearrangement joins TRBV6-5 to TRBJ2-7; 8 bases are a match to TRBD1. V trimming: 6 bases; J trimming: 0 bases; junction bases outside the gene matches: 1. The CDR3 has 13 residues. The germline CDR1 and CDR2 sequences are MNHEY and SVGAGI. For the CDR3, the DNA is TGTGCCAGCAGCGGGACAGGCTCCTACGAGCAGTACTTC. It yields the protein CASSGTGSYEQYF.